These 27 T cell receptor beta chains came from one sample sequenced in a study of technical replicates of blood from several donors. Generated by immunoSEQ multiplex PCR, the TCRdb table keeps only in-frame clones and is missing some. Among over 70,000 clones listed, 92% were seen once. The sample was T cells isolated from PBMCs. The source of these receptors is a human donor in good health.

This chain connects TRBV11-2 to TRBJ1-1; TRBD1 might be the D (6 bases). This CDR3 is built from 15 residues. The germline V gene encodes CDR1 SGHAT and CDR2 FQNNGV. V lost 4 bases and J 12 bases, leaving 24 bases between the germline ends. The CDR3: CASSSLRGYPFVSFF. CDR3 in DNA: TGTGCCAGCAGCTCTTTGAGGGGGTACCCGTTTGTATCTTTCTTT.

The chain joins TRBV4-1 to TRBJ2-1; perhaps TRBD2 as D (5 bases). V lost 1 base and J 10 bases, leaving 17 bases between the germline ends. The CDR3 length is 15 residues. The V gene's germline CDR1 is MGHRA and CDR2 YSYEKL. CDR3 in amino acids: CASSQVPPRRGEQFF. In DNA form, the CDR3 reads TGCGCCAGCAGCCAAGTCCCCCCCAGGAGAGGGGAGCAGTTCTTC.

V is TRBV13 and J is TRBJ2-1; the match to TRBD1 covers 7 bases. CDR1 is PRHDT, CDR2 FYEKMQ, per germline (reference sequence). The CDR3 totals 12 residues. Losses at the gene ends were 4 bases for V and 7 bases for J; bases not matched to a gene: 1. CDR3 amino acids: CASSSTGNEQFF. CDR3 nucleotides: TGTGCCAGCAGCTCGACAGGGAATGAGCAGTTCTTC.

This sequence joins TRBV5-6 and TRBJ1-1, with D possibly being TRBD1 (5 bases). The V end was cut by 2 bases, the J end by 1 base, with 6 bases between. This CDR3 has 13 residues. From germline, CDR1 is SGHDT and CDR2 YYEEEE. CDR3 sequence: CASSFDRNTEAFF. CDR3 nucleotide sequence: TGTGCCAGCAGCTTTGACAGGAACACTGAAGCTTTCTTT.

The V call is TRBV5-4, the J call TRBJ2-4, with TRBD2 identical over 7 bases. The germline V gene encodes CDR1 SGHNT and CDR2 YYREEE (reference sequence). J was trimmed by 6 bases and V by 2 bases; bases with no gene match: 8. This CDR3 contains 15 residues. The CDR3 protein is CASSLSSGLGNIQYF. The CDR3 nucleotides are TGTGCCAGCAGCTTATCTAGCGGCCTCGGAAACATTCAGTACTTC.

This CDR3 is CASSYRQGEAFF. The CDR3 DNA reads as TGTGCCAGCAGCTACCGACAGGGGGAAGCTTTCTTT. The chain joins TRBV7-9 to TRBJ1-1; the match to TRBD1 covers 8 bases. This CDR3 comprises 12 residues. The germline V gene has CDR1 SEHNR and CDR2 FQNEAQ (reference sequence). V dropped 4 bases and J dropped 8; count of bases not matched to a gene: 3.

The chain carries TRBV10-3 and TRBJ2-7, with 7 bases matching TRBD2. With V trimmed by 9 bases and J by 6 bases, 14 bases remained unmatched. The germline V gene encodes CDR1 ENHRY and CDR2 SYGVKD. The CDR3 loop spans 14 amino acids. The CDR3 spells CAITQDASGGEQYF. CDR3 in DNA: TGTGCCATTACTCAAGACGCATCGGGGGGCGAGCAGTACTTC.

This clone was counted only a few times. The V and J genes are TRBV5-1 and TRBJ1-1; 11 bases map to TRBD1. The CDR3 is made up of 13 amino acids. Trimming removed 7 bases from V and 5 bases from J; junction bases left unmatched: 4. Germline values: CDR1 SGHRS, CDR2 YFSETQ. CDR3 nucleotide sequence: TGCGCCAGCTGGGGACAGGGGGGAACTGAAGCTTTCTTT. This codes for CASWGQGGTEAFF.

The gene calls are TRBV29-1 and TRBJ2-1, with 7 bases fitting TRBD1. The junction had 0 bases not matched to a gene; V was cut back by 4 bases and J by 3 bases. The CDR3 runs 12 residues. From germline, CDR1 is SQVTM and CDR2 ANQGSEA. CDR3 DNA: TGCAGCGTTGGACAGGGCTACAATGAGCAGTTCTTC. Its translation: CSVGQGYNEQFF.

V and J are TRBV5-1 and TRBJ2-5, with 8 positions matching TRBD1. The J segment lost 4 bases and the V segment lost 5 bases, leaving 7 bases of the junction unmatched. The germline gives CDR1 SGHRS, CDR2 YFSETQ. The CDR3 is made up of 14 amino acids. CDR3 amino acids: CASSPIRGRETQYF. Written as DNA, the CDR3 is TGCGCCAGCAGTCCTATCAGGGGGCGAGAGACCCAGTACTTC. Complete variable domain (other parts from reference TRBV5-1 and TRBJ2-5): KAGVTQTPRYLIKTRGQQVTLSCSPISGHRSVSWYQQTPGQGLQFLFEYFSETQRNKGNFPGRFSGRQFSNSRSEMNVSTLELGDSALYLCASSPIRGRETQYFGPGTRLLVL.

The chain carries TRBV27 and TRBJ2-2, with TRBD1 identical over 7 bases. Trimming at V came to 3 bases and at J to 4 bases, leaving 8 bases not matched to a gene. The germline V gene has CDR1 MNHEY and CDR2 SMNVEV (reference sequence). CDR3 length equals 16 residues. The CDR3 spells CASSFSTGETTGELFF. The CDR3 bases are TGTGCCAGCAGTTTTTCCACAGGGGAGACCACCGGGGAGCTGTTTTTT.

The genes are TRBV4-1 and TRBJ2-1; TRBD2 agrees at 8 bases. With V trimmed by 0 bases and J by 7 bases, 11 bases remained unmatched. CDR1 and CDR2 from the germline V gene are MGHRA and YSYEKL. This CDR3 has 17 residues. CDR3 loop: CASSQESGSGVWNEQFF. The CDR3 DNA reads TGCGCCAGCAGCCAAGAGAGCGGGAGTGGGGTTTGGAATGAGCAGTTCTTC.

The rearrangement uses TRBV27 and TRBJ2-7, with 9 bases fitting TRBD1. Germline CDR1 is MNHEY and CDR2 is SMNVEV (reference sequence). This CDR3 spans 16 amino acids. V shed 2 bases and J 3 bases; nucleotides not matched to a gene: 8. CDR3: CASSLQSGTGNYEQYF. DNA for the CDR3: TGTGCCAGCAGTTTACAGTCTGGGACAGGGAACTACGAGCAGTACTTC.

The chain employs TRBV18 and TRBJ2-7, with TRBD2 matching 9 bases. V shed 9 bases, J shed 0 bases, and the junction held 3 bases outside the gene matches. CDR1 and CDR2 (germline): KGHSH, LQKENI. The CDR3 loop spans 13 amino acids. The CDR3 spells CASSTSGSYEQYF. CDR3 DNA sequence: TGTGCCAGTTCGACTAGCGGCTCCTACGAGCAGTACTTC.

In DNA, the CDR3 is TGTGCCAGCAGACGTTACACAGGGGGCCCGGGGGAGCTGTTTTTT. It specifies CASRRYTGGPGELFF. The chain uses TRBV5-6 and TRBJ2-2, with 9 bases that match TRBD1. The germline V gene encodes CDR1 SGHDT and CDR2 YYEEEE. V was clipped by 5 bases and J by 8 bases; unmatched bases: 10. This CDR3 has 15 residues.

This rearrangement joins TRBV9 to TRBJ2-7, with D possibly being TRBD1 (5 bases). V was clipped by 4 bases and J by 1 base, with 12 bases between them. The CDR3 is 14 residues long. CDR1 SGDLS and CDR2 YYNGEE come from the germline V gene. The CDR3 here is CASSTQGTSYEQYF. CDR3 in DNA: TGTGCCAGCAGCACCCAGGGTACGTCCTACGAGCAGTACTTC.

The chain combines TRBV10-3 with TRBJ1-3, with D unclear. Trimming shortened V by 8 bases and J by 1 base, and 9 bases separated the two germline ends. CDR1 and CDR2 from the germline V gene are ENHRY and SYGVKD. The CDR3 runs 13 residues. The CDR3 sequence: CAICSGSGNTIYF. DNA of the CDR3: TGTGCCATCTGCTCGGGATCTGGAAACACCATATATTTT.

The rearrangement links TRBV12-5 to TRBJ1-5; TRBD1 is a possible D gene (5 bases). V was shortened by 6 bases and J by 4 bases, with 13 bases between the two germline ends. CDR1 and CDR2 from the germline V gene are LGHNT and FRNRAP. This CDR3 is built from 14 residues. CDR3 in DNA: TGTGCTAGTGGCCCAGGGCCCTGGAATCAGCCCCAGCATTTT. Amino acid sequence: CASGPGPWNQPQHF. Full variable domain (missing parts from reference TRBV12-5 and TRBJ1-5): DARVTQTPRHKVTEMGQEVTMRCQPILGHNTVFWYRQTMMQGLELLAYFRNRAPLDDSGMPKDRFSAEMPDATLATLKIQPSEPRDSAVYFCASGPGPWNQPQHFGDGTRLSIL.

This clone was counted a few times. The genes are TRBV28 and TRBJ2-7, with TRBD1 identical over 8 bases. Trimming cost V 10 bases and J 3 bases; bases outside gene matches: 5. Germline V gene data show CDR1 as MDHEN and CDR2 as SYDVKM. The length of the CDR3 is 12 residues. The CDR3 region has the DNA TGTGCCACATGGACAGGGCACTACGAGCAGTACTTC. Residues: CATWTGHYEQYF.

As for this clone: This specimen includes other DNA sequences encoding the same CDR3. The chain's CDR3 is CASSRQVNTEAFF. As DNA, the CDR3 is TGTGCCAGTAGTAGACAGGTCAACACTGAAGCTTTCTTT. V usage is TRBV19 and J usage is TRBJ1-1; D possibly corresponds to TRBD1 (6 bases). This CDR3 is 13 amino acids long. Trimming shortened V by 4 bases and J by 2 bases, and 8 bases separated the two germline ends. Germline CDR1 and CDR2: LNHDA and SQIVND (reference sequence).

J is TRBJ2-3 and V is TRBV9; 7 nucleotides align to TRBD2. The V gene end was trimmed by 3 bases and the J gene end by 7 bases; junction bases not matched to a gene: 5. The CDR3 is 13 amino acids. From germline, CDR1 is SGDLS and CDR2 YYNGEE. The CDR3 region has the DNA TGTGCCAGCAGCGCGGGGGACTATAATACGCAGTATTTT. It codes for CASSAGDYNTQYF.

CDR3 sequence: CASSEAASGGTQYF. The CDR3, as DNA: TGTGCCAGCAGTGAAGCGGCTAGCGGAGGGACCCAGTACTTC. V gene TRBV2 combines with J gene TRBJ2-5, with 7 bases lining up with TRBD2. The junction had 5 bases not matched to a gene; V was cut back by 0 bases and J by 7 bases. CDR1 SNHLY and CDR2 FYNNEI come from the germline V gene. The CDR3 is 14 residues long.

This clone is a singleton in its sample. The V and J genes are TRBV7-9 and TRBJ2-7; perhaps TRBD2 as D (6 bases). V lost 5 bases, J lost 5 bases, and 10 bases lay in between. The CDR3 runs 12 residues. Germline CDR1 is SEHNR and CDR2 is FQNEAQ (reference sequence). The CDR3 DNA sequence: TGTGCCAGCAGCATTAGCGGAAACGAGCAGTACTTC. Translation: CASSISGNEQYF.

In its sample, this clone was seen a few times. Here the CDR3 reads CAISGTGAVDGYTF. DNA for the CDR3: TGTGCCATCAGTGGGACAGGTGCGGTCGATGGCTACACCTTC. The chain carries TRBV10-3 and TRBJ1-2, with 7 positions matching TRBD1. From germline, CDR1 is ENHRY and CDR2 SYGVKD. The CDR3 runs 14 residues. V shed 4 bases, J shed 6 bases, and the junction held 8 bases outside the gene matches.

The chain carries TRBV28 and TRBJ1-1; 8 bases agree with TRBD1. The CDR3 is 16 amino acids. V dropped 5 bases and J dropped 2; count of bases not matched to a gene: 10. Germline values: CDR1 MDHEN, CDR2 SYDVKM. The CDR3 coding sequence is TGTGCCAGCAGTCCTCCCGGGACAGGCTATAACACTGAAGCTTTCTTT. It is translated as CASSPPGTGYNTEAFF.

The V and J genes are TRBV11-2 and TRBJ2-5, with TRBD2 matching over 8 bases. There are 16 residues in the CDR3. Trimming at V came to 7 bases and at J to 1 base, leaving 11 bases not matched to a gene. Germline CDR1 reads SGHAT; CDR2 reads FQNNGV. The CDR3 sequence: CASTLVPLAGQETQYF. The CDR3 nucleotides read TGTGCCAGCACCCTAGTCCCGCTAGCGGGCCAAGAGACCCAGTACTTC.

The J gene is TRBJ1-5, the V gene TRBV7-9; 8 bases are shared with TRBD1. V lost 5 bases and J lost 5; bases outside the gene matches: 2. The CDR3 runs to 13 residues. CDR1 and CDR2 from the germline V gene are SEHNR and FQNEAQ (reference sequence). The chain's CDR3 is CASSLTGDQPQHF. The CDR3 DNA reads TGTGCCAGCAGCCTGACAGGGGATCAGCCCCAGCATTTT.